This TCR beta chain was recovered during a study of T cell changes during pregnancy in multiple sclerosis. The data were produced by immunoSEQ multiplex PCR, yet TCRdb's version contains in-frame clones alone and is incomplete. The repertoire has tens of thousands of clones, over 70% of them found once; the top ten carry about 5%. Trimming at V came to 4 bases and at J to 4 bases, leaving 7 bases not matched to a gene. Germline values: CDR1 MNHNS, CDR2 SASEGT. This CDR3 spans 15 amino acids. The starting material was peripheral blood, obtained in the first trimester of pregnancy. This TCR derives from a female donor in good health, enrolled as a control in a pregnancy study. The rearrangement uses TRBV6-1 and TRBJ2-1, with TRBD1 identical over 7 bases. The CDR3, as DNA: TGTGCCAGCAGTGTGACGGGACAGCCATACAATGAGCAGTTCTTC. Its translation is CASSVTGQPYNEQFF.